This T cell receptor beta chain originates from a study of spatial heterogeneity in lung cancer. Each CDR3 protein gets one entry after TCRdb re-called the 5' RACE reads with MiXCR. Of roughly 18,000 distinct CDR3 sequences detected, 8.5% to 10% appear once; the ten largest clones hold approximately 21%. CDR3 size: 17 residues. V lost 3 bases to trimming and J lost 2 bases; unmatched junction nucleotides: 7. From germline, CDR1 is SGHTA and CDR2 FQGTGA. Documented time point: sample taken at primary tumor resection. This clonotype was observed at least ten times. What it binds is not known. The size of this beta chain means little, since it is a stray read in a library made for alpha chains. Notes on the study in general: Counts that tracked tumor mutation counts were those of expanded intratumoral alpha and beta TCRs.

This sample comprised lung tumor tissue, obtained at surgery. V and J are TRBV7-3 and TRBJ1-5, with 10 bases fitting TRBD1. The clonotype was recovered from a female donor with early-stage non-small cell lung cancer. The DNA of the CDR3 is TGTGCCAGCAGCTTGGGACAGGGGCCATATGGCAATCAGCCCCAGCATTTT. Translating it yields CASSLGQGPYGNQPQHF.